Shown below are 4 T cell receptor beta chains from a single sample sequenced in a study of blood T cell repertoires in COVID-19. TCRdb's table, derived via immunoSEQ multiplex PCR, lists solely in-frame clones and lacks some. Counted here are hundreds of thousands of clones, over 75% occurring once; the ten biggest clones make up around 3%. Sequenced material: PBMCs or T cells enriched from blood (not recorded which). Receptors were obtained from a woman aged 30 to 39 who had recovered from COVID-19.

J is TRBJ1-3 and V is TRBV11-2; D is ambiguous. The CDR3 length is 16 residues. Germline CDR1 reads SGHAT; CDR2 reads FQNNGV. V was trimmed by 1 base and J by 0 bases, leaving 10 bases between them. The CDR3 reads CASSLGRGFSGNTIYF. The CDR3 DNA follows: TGTGCCAGCAGCTTAGGGCGCGGTTTCTCTGGAAACACCATATATTTT.

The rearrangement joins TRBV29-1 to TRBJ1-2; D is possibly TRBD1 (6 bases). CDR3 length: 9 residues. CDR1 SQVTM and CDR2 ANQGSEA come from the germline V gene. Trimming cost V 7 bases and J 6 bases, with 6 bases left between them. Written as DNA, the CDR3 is TGCAGCGCAGGGGATGGCTACACCTTC. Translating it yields CSAGDGYTF.

Here the CDR3 reads CASSLTLVPYEQYF. CDR3 coding DNA: TGTGCCAGCAGCTTGACCCTAGTACCCTACGAGCAGTACTTC. The V and J genes are TRBV5-5 and TRBJ2-7; D is unclear. Germline V gives CDR1 SGHKS, CDR2 YYEKEE (reference sequence). The CDR3 is 14 amino acids. The V and J ends lost 1 base and 2 bases respectively, with 10 bases between them.

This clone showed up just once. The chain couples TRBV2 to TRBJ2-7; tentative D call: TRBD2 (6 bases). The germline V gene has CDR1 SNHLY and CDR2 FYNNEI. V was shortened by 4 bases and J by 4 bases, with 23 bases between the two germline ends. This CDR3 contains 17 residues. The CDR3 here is CASSGGLPEERGYEQYF. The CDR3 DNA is TGTGCCAGCAGTGGAGGACTACCAGAGGAAAGAGGATACGAGCAGTACTTC.